A single sample is the source of the 30 T cell receptor beta chains below, sequenced in a study of blood T cells in healthy people across ages. A second roughly 6 to 12 cycle PCR used barcoded and J-beta primers. MiXCR was run by TCRdb on the 5' RACE reads, yielding one entry per CDR3 protein. The profile shows 730,000 or so distinct CDR3 sequences, approximately 43% of them singletons. Sequenced material: blood. These receptors originate from a woman aged 55-70 years in good health.

The CDR3 sequence: CASSPQKQYPNRSYGYTF. In nucleotides, the CDR3 is TGTGCCAGCAGCCCCCAAAAGCAGTATCCCAATAGAAGCTATGGCTACACCTTC. The V and J genes are TRBV5-6 and TRBJ1-2; D gene ambiguous. Germline V gene data show CDR1 as SGHDT and CDR2 as YYEEEE. V lost 4 bases and J lost 4, with 26 bases in between. The CDR3 runs 18 residues.

This clonotype was observed once. The gene calls are TRBV3-1 and TRBJ1-2; maybe TRBD1 (6 bases). Looked up from germline, CDR1 is LGHDT and CDR2 is YNNKEL (reference sequence). This CDR3 is built from 13 residues. V gave up 5 bases and J gave up 8 bases, with 15 bases separating them. Here the CDR3 DNA reads TGTGCCAGCAGCTGGACAGAGGATCAAGGCTACACCTTC. Translated: CASSWTEDQGYTF. The full variable domain, with the rest looked up from reference TRBV3-1 and TRBJ1-2, is DTAVSQTPKYLVTQMGNDKSIKCEQNLGHDTMYWYKQDSKKFLKIMFSYNNKELIINETVPNRFSPKSPDKAHLNLHINSLELGDSAVYFCASSWTEDQGYTFGSGTRLTVV.

The rearrangement joins TRBV3-1 to TRBJ2-7; 7 nucleotides match TRBD1. The junction had 6 bases not matched to a gene; V was cut back by 1 base and J by 9 bases. CDR1 and CDR2 (germline): LGHDT, YNNKEL (reference sequence). The CDR3 totals 13 residues. The CDR3 region is CASSQVGNRGQYF. CDR3 coding DNA: TGTGCCAGCAGCCAAGTTGGCAACAGGGGGCAGTACTTC.

Here the CDR3 DNA reads TGCGCCAGCAGCCCTTCGGACACTTCCTACGAGCAGTACTTC. It codes for CASSPSDTSYEQYF. J is TRBJ2-7 and V is TRBV4-1, with D perhaps matching TRBD1 (5 bases). V was pared by 4 bases and J by 1 base, with 11 bases between. Germline V gives CDR1 MGHRA, CDR2 YSYEKL. The CDR3 extends over 14 amino acids.

This clonotype was observed a handful of times. J is TRBJ1-2 and V is TRBV27; 10 nucleotides match TRBD1. V trimming: 3 bases; J trimming: 8 bases; junction bases outside the gene matches: 12. The germline CDR1 and CDR2 sequences are MNHEY and SMNVEV (reference sequence). The CDR3 has 16 residues. CDR3 sequence: CASSLLGRTGGLGYTF. The CDR3 nucleotides are TGTGCCAGCAGTTTGCTGGGTAGGACAGGGGGATTGGGCTACACCTTC.

The chain joins TRBV13 to TRBJ1-1; no clear D gene. With 3 bases removed from V and 4 bases from J, the gap between germline ends came to 15 bases. The CDR3 spans 15 residues. Germline V gene data show CDR1 as PRHDT and CDR2 as FYEKMQ (reference sequence). CDR3 amino acids: CASSLEGGFSTEAFF. Written as DNA, the CDR3 is TGTGCCAGCAGCTTGGAGGGTGGGTTTTCCACTGAAGCTTTCTTT.

This clonotype showed up just a few times. The chain combines TRBV20-1 with TRBJ2-2; maybe TRBD1 (5 bases). This CDR3 spans 14 amino acids. Germline CDR1 is DFQATT and CDR2 is SNEGSKA (reference sequence). Trimming cost V 3 bases and J 5 bases, with 13 bases left between them. Here the CDR3 reads CSARGRVKTGELFF. The CDR3, as DNA: TGCAGTGCTAGGGGCAGGGTAAAGACCGGGGAGCTGTTTTTT.

The chain couples TRBV7-9 to TRBJ2-3; D gene uncertain. CDR1 SEHNR and CDR2 FQNEAQ come from the germline V gene (reference sequence). The CDR3 spans 12 residues. The ends were cut back, 8 bases at V and 0 bases at J, with 6 bases in the middle. CDR3 DNA sequence: TGTGCCAGCTTCGGTAGCACAGATACGCAGTATTTT. Translation: CASFGSTDTQYF.

The chain combines TRBV28 with TRBJ2-7; D not certain. Trimming removed 7 bases at V and 2 bases at J, with 12 bases between. The CDR3 extends over 13 amino acids. CDR1 MDHEN and CDR2 SYDVKM come from the germline V gene. This chain's CDR3 is CASTNKVPYEQYF. DNA of the CDR3: TGTGCCAGCACCAACAAGGTACCCTACGAGCAGTACTTC.

The chain links TRBV20-1 to TRBJ2-1; 11 nucleotides line up with TRBD2. Losses at the gene ends were 6 bases for V and 6 bases for J; bases not matched to a gene: 4. Germline V gene sequence: CDR1 DFQATT, CDR2 SNEGSKA (reference sequence). The CDR3 is 13 residues long. CDR3: CSATGLAVNEQFF. CDR3 in DNA: TGCAGTGCAACGGGACTAGCGGTCAATGAGCAGTTCTTC.

This clonotype was observed once. This chain links TRBV3-1 with TRBJ2-1, with 10 bases fitting TRBD1. Germline loops: CDR1 LGHDT, CDR2 YNNKEL (reference sequence). The length of the CDR3 is 16 residues. J was trimmed by 8 bases and V by 2 bases; bases with no gene match: 9. CDR3 sequence reads: CASSQLTGTGEDEQFF. The CDR3 region has the DNA TGTGCCAGCAGCCAACTTACCGGGACAGGGGAAGATGAGCAGTTCTTC.

This clonotype was counted once. Since a much larger clone is just one base distant, this may be a read error. The chain carries TRBV4-3 and TRBJ1-2; TRBD1 might be the D (5 bases). The ends were cut back, 1 base at V and 3 bases at J, with 6 bases in the middle. Per germline, CDR1 LGHNA and CDR2 YSLEER. This CDR3 contains 13 residues. Here the CDR3 reads CASSQGQHYGYTF. CDR3 coding DNA: TGCGCCAGCAGCCAAGGACAGCACTATGGCTACACCTTC.

V is TRBV6-6 and J is TRBJ2-6; D not resolved. The length of the CDR3 is 15 residues. V was pared by 6 bases and J by 0 bases, with 9 bases between. Germline V gene sequence: CDR1 MNHNY, CDR2 SVGAGI (reference sequence). CDR3 loop: CASSPVASGANVLTF. CDR3 sequence (DNA): TGTGCCAGCAGCCCCGTTGCCTCTGGGGCCAACGTCCTGACTTTC.

This clonotype appeared a few times. The chain is built from TRBV9 and TRBJ1-1; D remains unclear. CDR3 length: 15 residues. With 4 bases removed from V and 0 bases from J, the gap between germline ends came to 13 bases. The germline CDR1 and CDR2 sequences are SGDLS and YYNGEE. The CDR3 reads CASSPRADLNTEAFF. The CDR3 region has the DNA TGTGCCAGCAGCCCCCGGGCAGATCTGAACACTGAAGCTTTCTTT. The variable domain in full, with the rest retrieved from reference TRBV9 and TRBJ1-1, is DSGVTQTPKHLITATGQRVTLRCSPRSGDLSVYWYQQSLDQGLQFLIQYYNGEERAKGNILERFSAQQFPDLHSELNLSSLELGDSALYFCASSPRADLNTEAFFGQGTRLTVV.

This sequence joins TRBV4-2 and TRBJ2-1; 10 nucleotides match TRBD1. Germline trimming cut 4 bases from V and 4 bases from J; bases unmatched to any gene: 4. Germline V gene sequence: CDR1 LGHNA, CDR2 YNFKEQ. This CDR3 spans 15 amino acids. The CDR3 protein is CASSPDRGQYNEQFF. As DNA, the CDR3 is TGTGCCAGCAGCCCAGACAGGGGGCAGTACAATGAGCAGTTCTTC.

The rearrangement links TRBV3-1 to TRBJ2-7, with 8 bases identical to TRBD2. The junction had 7 bases not matched to a gene; V was cut back by 3 bases and J by 3 bases. The CDR3 consists of 15 residues. Germline CDR1 reads LGHDT; CDR2 reads YNNKEL (reference sequence). CDR3 nucleotides: TGTGCCAGCAGCCAGAGCGGGGGAACCTTCTACGAGCAGTACTTC. Protein: CASSQSGGTFYEQYF.

About this clonotype: This could be a read error, since a much larger clone is one nucleotide away. This chain uses TRBV29-1 with TRBJ2-1, with 9 bases that match TRBD2. Germline V gives CDR1 SQVTM, CDR2 ANQGSEA. The CDR3 covers 14 residues. In DNA form, the CDR3 reads TGCAGCACTGGGGTAGCGGGAGTCGGCAATGAGCAGTTATTC. Its protein product is CSTGVAGVGNEQLF.

In its sample, this clonotype was seen a few times. The chain uses TRBV29-1 and TRBJ2-5; D is possibly TRBD1 (6 bases). This CDR3 region has 14 residues. CDR1 is SQVTM, CDR2 ANQGSEA, per germline. The germline V and J ends were trimmed by 2 bases and 5 bases, with 15 bases remaining between them. CDR3 sequence: CSVERTVFGETQYF. DNA of the CDR3: TGCAGCGTTGAAAGGACAGTGTTCGGTGAGACCCAGTACTTC.

The chain joins TRBV6-5 to TRBJ2-1; no clear D. Germline-derived CDR1 and CDR2 are MNHEY and SVGAGI. This CDR3 is built from 13 residues. V was pared by 5 bases and J by 14 bases, with 19 bases between. The CDR3 nucleotides read TGTGCCAGCAGTCAAACCGGGCGCGAGGTGGAGTTCTTC. This sequence encodes CASSQTGREVEFF.

This clonotype has a count of ten or more. The rearrangement links TRBV20-1 to TRBJ2-7, with D perhaps matching TRBD2 (5 bases). The CDR3 has 15 residues. The germline V gene encodes CDR1 DFQATT and CDR2 SNEGSKA (reference sequence). Trimming removed 6 bases at V and 2 bases at J, with 20 bases between. This chain's CDR3 is CSAREGQKVAYEQYF. CDR3 bases: TGCAGTGCCCGGGAAGGGCAGAAGGTGGCCTACGAGCAGTACTTC.

This clonotype was recorded many times. The J gene is TRBJ2-5, the V gene TRBV27; TRBD1 matches 9 bases. This CDR3 has 16 residues. Losses at the gene ends were 7 bases for V and 7 bases for J; bases not matched to a gene: 16. Germline loops: CDR1 MNHEY, CDR2 SMNVEV (reference sequence). The CDR3 DNA reads as TGTGCCAGCACTTCCGGGCGGTACAGGGGGCCGGGGACCCAGTACTTC. Protein product: CASTSGRYRGPGTQYF.

This clonotype was observed a handful of times. V is TRBV3-1 and J is TRBJ1-2, with unresolved D. This CDR3 spans 18 amino acids. V gave up 0 bases and J gave up 0 bases, with 17 bases separating them. Germline V gene sequence: CDR1 LGHDT, CDR2 YNNKEL (reference sequence). In DNA form, the CDR3 reads TGTGCCAGCAGCCAAGATCTGACAAGTCGGCTTACTAACTATGGCTACACCTTC. This sequence encodes CASSQDLTSRLTNYGYTF.

This clonotype showed up many times. The chain couples TRBV4-3 to TRBJ2-3; 7 nucleotides match TRBD1. The ends lost 4 bases at V and 6 bases at J; junction bases unmatched: 7. Per the germline V gene, CDR1 is LGHNA and CDR2 is YSLEER. The CDR3 is 14 amino acids. The DNA for the CDR3 is TGCGCCAGCAGCCCACAGGGGAGAACGGATACGCAGTATTTT. Amino acids: CASSPQGRTDTQYF.

The V and J genes are TRBV25-1 and TRBJ2-6; D possibly corresponds to TRBD2 (6 bases). Germline V gene lookup returns CDR1 MGHDK and CDR2 SYGVNS. V lost 3 bases, J lost 6 bases, and 18 bases lay in between. This CDR3 has 17 amino acids. CDR3: CASSESLGGSVANVLTF. CDR3 nucleotides: TGTGCCAGCAGTGAGTCGCTCGGGGGTTCCGTGGCCAACGTCCTGACTTTC.

The genes are TRBV6-5 and TRBJ1-3, with D unresolved. Trimming shortened V by 2 bases and J by 8 bases, and 13 bases separated the two germline ends. This CDR3 region has 14 residues. The germline V gene has CDR1 MNHEY and CDR2 SVGAGI. CDR3 sequence: CASSYGSARDTIYF. The CDR3 region has the DNA TGTGCCAGCAGTTACGGCTCTGCGAGGGACACCATATATTTT.

The genes are TRBV20-1 and TRBJ2-7; D not certain. The germline V gene encodes CDR1 DFQATT and CDR2 SNEGSKA (reference sequence). The CDR3 covers 15 residues. The V end lost 0 bases, the J end lost 1 base, and 13 bases lay between the germline ends. The CDR3 reads CSAREEKGWSYEQYF. Here the CDR3 DNA reads TGCAGTGCTAGAGAGGAAAAAGGCTGGTCCTACGAGCAGTACTTC.

The rearrangement joins TRBV7-3 to TRBJ2-7, with 7 bases fitting TRBD2. The J call is in doubt because the DNA end fits TRBJ2-5 better. The length of the CDR3 is 16 residues. CDR1 is SGHTA, CDR2 FQGTGA, per germline. The CDR3, as DNA: TGTGCCAGCAGCTTACCACTGGGTGGGGGAGGGGAGACCCAGTACTTC. It codes for CASSLPLGGGGETQYF.

The chain joins TRBV5-1 to TRBJ2-7, with TRBD1 as a possible D gene (5 bases). TRBJ2-5 matches the DNA end more closely, so the J call is doubtful. This CDR3 comprises 13 residues. Germline V lookup: CDR1 SGHRS, CDR2 YFSETQ. The DNA for the CDR3 is TGCGCCAGCCAGACAGATCAACAAGAGACCCAGTACTTC. Encoded protein: CASQTDQQETQYF.

In its sample, this clonotype was seen a few times. The chain uses TRBV2 and TRBJ2-1; D is unresolved. CDR1 and CDR2 (germline): SNHLY, FYNNEI. CDR3 length equals 12 residues. Trimming stripped 4 bases from V and 5 bases from J, with 6 bases between. The CDR3 spells CASSVQNNEQFF. CDR3 bases: TGTGCCAGCAGTGTCCAGAACAATGAGCAGTTCTTC.

This clonotype was counted a few times. This sequence joins TRBV9 and TRBJ1-4; D call uncertain. CDR3 length: 15 amino acids. Trimming took off 0 bases at V and 1 base at J, with 7 bases between the two ends. Germline CDR1 reads SGDLS; CDR2 reads YYNGEE. CDR3 residues: CASSVAGQTNEKLFF. DNA for the CDR3: TGTGCCAGCAGCGTAGCAGGTCAAACTAATGAAAAACTGTTTTTT. Using reference TRBV9 and TRBJ1-4 for the parts outside the CDR3, the full variable domain is DSGVTQTPKHLITATGQRVTLRCSPRSGDLSVYWYQQSLDQGLQFLIQYYNGEERAKGNILERFSAQQFPDLHSELNLSSLELGDSALYFCASSVAGQTNEKLFFGSGTQLSVL.